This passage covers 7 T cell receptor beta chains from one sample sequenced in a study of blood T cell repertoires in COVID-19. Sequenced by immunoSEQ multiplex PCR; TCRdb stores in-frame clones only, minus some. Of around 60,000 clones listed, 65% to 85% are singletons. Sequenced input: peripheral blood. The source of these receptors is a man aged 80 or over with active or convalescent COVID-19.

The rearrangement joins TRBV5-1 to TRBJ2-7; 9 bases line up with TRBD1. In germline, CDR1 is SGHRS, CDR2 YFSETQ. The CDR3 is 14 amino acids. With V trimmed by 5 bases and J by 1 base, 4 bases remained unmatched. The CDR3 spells CASSPGTGSYEQYF. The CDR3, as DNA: TGCGCCAGCAGTCCCGGGACAGGGTCCTACGAGCAGTACTTC.

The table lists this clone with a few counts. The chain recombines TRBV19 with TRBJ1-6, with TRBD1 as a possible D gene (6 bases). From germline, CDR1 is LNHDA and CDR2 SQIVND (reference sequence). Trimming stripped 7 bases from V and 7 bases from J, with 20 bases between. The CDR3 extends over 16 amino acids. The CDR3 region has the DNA TGTGCCAGTACCCGAGATTGGACAGAGAAAAATTCACCCCTCCACTTT. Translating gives CASTRDWTEKNSPLHF.

The chain's CDR3 is CASSWDRANTGELFF. Written as DNA, the CDR3 is TGCGCCAGCAGCTGGGACAGGGCTAACACCGGGGAGCTGTTTTTT. The chain recombines TRBV5-1 with TRBJ2-2; 9 nucleotides match TRBD1. The CDR3 runs 15 residues. The V segment lost 3 bases and the J segment 2 bases; nucleotides outside the gene matches: 2. Germline V gene lookup returns CDR1 SGHRS and CDR2 YFSETQ.

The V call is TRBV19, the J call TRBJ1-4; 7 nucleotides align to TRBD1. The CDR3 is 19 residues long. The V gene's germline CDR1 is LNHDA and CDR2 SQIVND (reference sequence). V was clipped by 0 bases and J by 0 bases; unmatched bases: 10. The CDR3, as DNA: TGTGCCAGTAGTATAGATGGTGGGACAGTTATTTCAACTAATGAAAAACTGTTTTTT. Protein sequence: CASSIDGGTVISTNEKLFF.

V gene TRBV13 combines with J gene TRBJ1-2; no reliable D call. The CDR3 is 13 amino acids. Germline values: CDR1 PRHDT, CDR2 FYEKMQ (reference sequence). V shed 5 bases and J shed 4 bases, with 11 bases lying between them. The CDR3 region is CASSREEGYGYTF. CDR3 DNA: TGTGCCAGCAGCAGGGAGGAGGGCTATGGCTACACCTTC.

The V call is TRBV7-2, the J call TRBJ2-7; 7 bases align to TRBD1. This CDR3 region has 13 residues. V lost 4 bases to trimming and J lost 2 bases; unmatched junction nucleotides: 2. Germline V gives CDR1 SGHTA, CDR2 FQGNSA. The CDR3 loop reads CASSWTGTYEQYF. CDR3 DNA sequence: TGTGCCAGCAGCTGGACAGGCACCTACGAGCAGTACTTC.

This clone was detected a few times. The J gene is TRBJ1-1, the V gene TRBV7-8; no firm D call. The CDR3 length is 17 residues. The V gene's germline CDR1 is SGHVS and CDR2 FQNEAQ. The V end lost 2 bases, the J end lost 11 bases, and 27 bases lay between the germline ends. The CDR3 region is CASSLIGSSEAVIRAFF. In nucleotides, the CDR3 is TGTGCCAGCAGCTTAATCGGGTCCTCTGAGGCGGTCATTAGGGCTTTCTTT. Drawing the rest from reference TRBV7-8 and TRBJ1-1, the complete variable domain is GAGVSQSPRYKVAKRGQDVALRCDPISGHVSLFWYQQALGQGPEFLTYFQNEAQLDKSGLPSDRFFAERPEGSVSTLKIQRTQQEDSAVYLCASSLIGSSEAVIRAFFGQGTRLTVV.